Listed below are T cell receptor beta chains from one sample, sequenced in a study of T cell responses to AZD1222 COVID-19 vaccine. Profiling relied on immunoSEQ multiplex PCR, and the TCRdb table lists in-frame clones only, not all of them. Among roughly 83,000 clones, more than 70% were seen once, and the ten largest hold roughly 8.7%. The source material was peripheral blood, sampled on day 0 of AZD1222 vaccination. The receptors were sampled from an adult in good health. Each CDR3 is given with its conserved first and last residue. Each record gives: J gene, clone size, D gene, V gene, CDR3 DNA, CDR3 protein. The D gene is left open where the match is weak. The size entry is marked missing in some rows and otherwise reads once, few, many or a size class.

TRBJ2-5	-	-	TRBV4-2	TGTGCCAGCAGCCAAGAGCCACAGGAGGCACAAGAGACCCAGTACTTC	CASSQEPQEAQETQYF
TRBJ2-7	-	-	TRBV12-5	TGTGCTAGTGGTTTGGCCGCGGGACTTGACGAGCAGTACTTC	CASGLAAGLDEQYF
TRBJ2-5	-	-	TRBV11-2	TGTGCCAGCAGCCCCGGACGCGAGGAGACCCAGTACTTC	CASSPGREETQYF
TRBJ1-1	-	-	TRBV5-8	TGTGCCAGCAGCCGTAGGGGTGACACTGAAGCTTTCTTT	CASSRRGDTEAFF
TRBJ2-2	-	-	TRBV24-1	TGTGCCACCAGTGACCCTTCGCGGGGCAACACCGGGGAGCTGTTTTTT	CATSDPSRGNTGELFF
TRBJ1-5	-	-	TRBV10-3	TGTGCCATCAGTGAGGACACTAGCAATCAGCCCCAGCATTTT	CAISEDTSNQPQHF
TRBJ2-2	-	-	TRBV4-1	TGCGCCAGCAGCCAAGTCTTCCGCGGCGTAGACACCGGGGAGCTGTTTTTT	CASSQVFRGVDTGELFF
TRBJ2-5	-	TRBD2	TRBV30	TGTGCCTGGGGGACTAGCGACTACCAAGAGACCCAGTACTTC	CAWGTSDYQETQYF
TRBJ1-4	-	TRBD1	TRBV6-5	TGTGCCAGCAGTTACTCCGGGACAGGGGATGAAAAACTGTTTTTT	CASSYSGTGDEKLFF
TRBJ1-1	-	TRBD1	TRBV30	TGTGCCTCCCCGGGACAGATGAACACTGAAGCTTTCTTT	CASPGQMNTEAFF
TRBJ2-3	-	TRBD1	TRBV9	TGTGCCAGCAGCGAACAGGGGGCGAGCACAGATACGCAGTATTTT	CASSEQGASTDTQYF
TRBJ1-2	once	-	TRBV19	TGTGCCAGTAGTGCCGGGATCGTAACTGGCTACACCTTC	CASSAGIVTGYTF
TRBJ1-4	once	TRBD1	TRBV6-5	TGTGCCAGCAGTTCGGGACAGTCCATCGGTGAAAAACTGTTTTTT	CASSSGQSIGEKLFF
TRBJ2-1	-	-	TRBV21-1	TGTGCCAGCAGCAAAATAGCGGGAGGCCTGTGGGATGAGCAGTTCTTC	CASSKIAGGLWDEQFF
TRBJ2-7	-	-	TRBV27	TGTGCCAGCAGTTTACAACCCAGTAGTCTCGAGCAGTACTTC	CASSLQPSSLEQYF
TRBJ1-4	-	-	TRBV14	TGTGCCAGCAGCCAACAGGGGTGGCGTGAAAAACTGTTTTTT	CASSQQGWREKLFF
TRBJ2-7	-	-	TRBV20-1	TGCAGTGCCCGGGGGTACGAGCAGTACTTC	CSARGYEQYF
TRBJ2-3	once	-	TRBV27	TGTGCCAGCAGTTTTGAGAGGGATGGCACAGATACGCAGTATTTT	CASSFERDGTDTQYF
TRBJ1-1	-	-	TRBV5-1	TGCGCCAGCAGCTTGGGGGAGCTAGGTGGAGCTTTCTTT	CASSLGELGGAFF
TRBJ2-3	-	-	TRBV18	TGTGCCAGCTCACCACCTGGGAGTCTCACAGATACGCAGTATTTT	CASSPPGSLTDTQYF